The rows below give T cell receptor beta chains drawn from one sample of a study of beta chain features in type 1 diabetes. Repertoires were generated with immunoSEQ multiplex PCR, while TCRdb's copy carries only in-frame clones and drops some. Among about 130,000 clones listed, around a tenth were seen once. What was sequenced was central memory CD4+ T cells from blood. The receptor source for this set is a man younger than 35 in good health. CDR3s include the opening cysteine and the closing phenylalanine or tryptophan. The D gene is left open where the match is weak. Clone sizes are given selectively: once, few, many, or a class where the clone is expanded.

j_call	d_call	v_call	clone_size	cdr3_nt	cdr3_aa
TRBJ2-3	.	TRBV19	.	TGTGCCAGTAGCCCTAATAACAGGGTGGGGGATACGCAGTATTTT	CASSPNNRVGDTQYF
TRBJ2-3	TRBD2	TRBV4-2	few	TGTGCCAGCAGCCAAGATCCTAGCGGGGGCAGCACAGATACGCAGTATTTT	CASSQDPSGGSTDTQYF
TRBJ2-5	TRBD2	TRBV7-2	many	TGTGCCAGCAGCACCGGGACTAGCGTCGAGACCCAGTACTTC	CASSTGTSVETQYF
TRBJ2-7	.	TRBV11-2	.	TGTGCCAGCAGCTTACTGGCGAGGAACGAGCAGTACTTC	CASSLLARNEQYF
TRBJ1-2	TRBD1	TRBV27	.	TGTGCCAGCAGTCGAGGACAGGTCGGCTATGGCTACACCTTC	CASSRGQVGYGYTF
TRBJ2-3	.	TRBV28	few	TGTGCCAGCAGCACCGGGTCTTTGGAGTTGTCAGATACGCAGTATTTT	CASSTGSLELSDTQYF
TRBJ2-7	TRBD1	TRBV27	few	TGTGCCAGCAGTTTTCGGACAGGGGGCGCCGAGCAGTACTTC	CASSFRTGGAEQYF
TRBJ2-5	.	TRBV19	few	TGTGCCAGTAGTGCTCCGGGAGCCCTGGAGACCCAGTACTTC	CASSAPGALETQYF
TRBJ2-6	.	TRBV9	few	TGTGCCAGCAGCGTATCCTTCGGGGCCAACGTCCTGACTTTC	CASSVSFGANVLTF
TRBJ1-2	TRBD1	TRBV30	few	TGTGCCTACAAGACAGGGAGATATGGCTACACCTTC	CAYKTGRYGYTF
TRBJ1-3	.	TRBV11-2	few	TGTGCCAGCAGCCTGACAGCCCGCCGAAACACCATATATTTT	CASSLTARRNTIYF
TRBJ2-2	.	TRBV11-1	.	TGTGCCAGCTCAAACACCGGGGAGCTGTTTTTT	CASSNTGELFF
TRBJ1-2	.	TRBV2	few	TGTGCCAGCAGTGTTCAAGGGGCGGACTATGGCTACACCTTC	CASSVQGADYGYTF
TRBJ2-7	.	TRBV18	few	TGTGCCAGCTCACCCCGAGACGAGCAGTACTTC	CASSPRDEQYF
TRBJ1-1	TRBD1	TRBV2	few	TGTGCCACCCGGGACAGGGAGAACACTGAAGCTTTCTTT	CATRDRENTEAFF
TRBJ2-7	TRBD1	TRBV6-5	few	TGTGCCAGCAGCCGAAACAGGGGTCCCCTATACGAGCAGTACTTC	CASSRNRGPLYEQYF
TRBJ1-3	.	TRBV7-2	few	TGTGCCAGCAGCTTAGCTTACTTTGGGGCAGGGAAAGGAAACACCATATATTTT	CASSLAYFGAGKGNTIYF
TRBJ1-4	.	TRBV6-5	few	TGTGCCAGCAGTTACGCAGGTTATAATGAAAAACTGTTTTTT	CASSYAGYNEKLFF
TRBJ1-4	.	TRBV7-2	few	TGTGCCAGCAGCCCCACCTCATGGGGGCAAAATGAAAAACTGTTTTTT	CASSPTSWGQNEKLFF
TRBJ1-4	.	TRBV7-2	few	TGTGCCAGCAGCAGAACTGGGGGCAATGAAAAACTGTTTTTT	CASSRTGGNEKLFF
TRBJ2-1	.	TRBV29-1	few	TGCAGCGTTGAATACCGGGCCTACAATGAGCAGTTCTTC	CSVEYRAYNEQFF
TRBJ1-1	.	TRBV6-5	few	TGTGCCAGCAGTGAAGTCCAGGGAACTGAAGCTTTCTTT	CASSEVQGTEAFF
TRBJ2-6	TRBD1	TRBV11-2	.	TGTGCCAGCAGCCCCCAGGGGGCTTATGGGGCCAACGTCCTGACTTTC	CASSPQGAYGANVLTF
TRBJ2-5	TRBD1	TRBV4-1	.	TGCGCCAGCAGCGACGTTGCCGGACAGGGATTCGTCCAGTACTTC	CASSDVAGQGFVQYF
TRBJ1-4	.	TRBV25-1	.	TGTGCCAGCAGTGAATATAGAGACAGAAAGGAAAAACTGTTTTTT	CASSEYRDRKEKLFF
TRBJ2-7	.	TRBV7-2	few	TGTGCCAGCAGCGAATACAGAGCCTCCTACGAGCAGTACTTC	CASSEYRASYEQYF
TRBJ1-6	TRBD1	TRBV7-8	.	TGTGCCAGCAGCCTACAGGGGGGAGCACATTCACCCCTCCACTTT	CASSLQGGAHSPLHF
TRBJ2-5	.	TRBV28	many	TGTGCCAGCAGTTCCCAGGAGACCCAGTACTTC	CASSSQETQYF
TRBJ2-3	TRBD1	TRBV11-2	.	TGTGCCAGCAATCCCGTTCCGGACAGGGATACAGATACGCAGTATTTT	CASNPVPDRDTDTQYF
TRBJ2-6	TRBD2	TRBV7-2	few	TGTGCCAGCAGCTTAACGGGGGGGAGCTCTGGGGCCAACGTCCTGACTTTC	CASSLTGGSSGANVLTF
TRBJ2-3	.	TRBV10-1	few	TGCGCCAGCAGTGAAGGCAGTACTAACACAGATACGCAGTATTTT	CASSEGSTNTDTQYF
TRBJ1-3	TRBD1	TRBV27	.	TGTGCCAGCAGAGCGACAGGGACTGGAAACACCATATATTTT	CASRATGTGNTIYF
TRBJ2-1	TRBD2	TRBV6-1	few	TGTGCCAGCAGGCCTTCCGGCGGGGGATACAATGAGCAGTTCTTC	CASRPSGGGYNEQFF
TRBJ2-1	.	TRBV6-1	few	TGTGCCAGCATGCGGGGCCAAAGGGACAATGAGCAGTTCTTC	CASMRGQRDNEQFF
TRBJ1-5	TRBD1	TRBV19	.	TGTGCCAGTAGTATAGCCCCGGACAGGGGAGGCAATCAGCCCCAGCATTTT	CASSIAPDRGGNQPQHF
TRBJ1-2	.	TRBV30	many	TGTGCCTGGAGTGTAAGGAGAGGCTACACCTTC	CAWSVRRGYTF
TRBJ2-1	.	TRBV30	.	TGTGCCTGGAATCGGGGAGCGAGTGGTGAGCAGTTCTTC	CAWNRGASGEQFF
TRBJ1-6	.	TRBV5-6	.	TGTGCCAGCAGCTTTGGGCAGTATAATTCACCCCTCCACTTT	CASSFGQYNSPLHF
TRBJ2-5	TRBD1	TRBV9	.	TGTGCCAGCAGCGTAGGACAGGGGATGAGGGAGACCCAGTACTTC	CASSVGQGMRETQYF